These 28 T cell receptor beta chains came from one sample sequenced in a study of shared clonotypes between healthy human individuals. Naive-designated CD8 cells lacked CD45RO, were positively enriched for CCR7, and omitted terminally differentiated effector memory CD45RA+ cells. The method was immunoSEQ multiplex PCR; TCRdb's version includes in-frame clones alone and lacks a portion of them. The sample records roughly 2,000,000 clones, roughly 94% being singletons. Sequenced: naive CD8+ T cells sorted from blood. These receptors originate from a man between 18 and 29 years old in good health.

The gene calls are TRBV28 and TRBJ2-7, with D possibly being TRBD1 (5 bases). This CDR3 region has 14 residues. Trimming removed 10 bases at V and 0 bases at J, with 16 bases between. Germline V gene lookup returns CDR1 MDHEN and CDR2 SYDVKM. The CDR3, as DNA: TGTGCCACCCAACCTTACAGGAGCTCCTACGAGCAGTACTTC. It translates to CATQPYRSSYEQYF. Full variable domain (outside the CDR3, taken from reference TRBV28 and TRBJ2-7): DVKVTQSSRYLVKRTGEKVFLECVQDMDHENMFWYRQDPGLGLRLIYFSYDVKMKEKGDIPEGYSVSREKKERFSLILESASTNQTSMYLCATQPYRSSYEQYFGPGTRLTVT.

This clone came up once. The chain recombines TRBV30 with TRBJ1-2; D possibly corresponds to TRBD1 (6 bases). Germline CDR1 GTSNPN, CDR2 SVGIG (reference sequence). The CDR3 is made up of 13 amino acids. Trimming took 5 bases from V and 4 from J, leaving 14 bases between them. The CDR3, as DNA: TGTGCCTGGGAACCCGGGACAAGCTATGGCTACACCTTC. This translates into CAWEPGTSYGYTF. Variable domain in full (rest from reference TRBV30 and TRBJ1-2): SQTIHQWPATLVQPVGSPLSLECTVEGTSNPNLYWYRQAAGRGLQLLFYSVGIGQISSEVPQNLSASRPQDRQFILSSKKLLLSDSGFYLCAWEPGTSYGYTFGSGTRLTVV.

The table lists this clone with a count of one. The sample has other DNA sequences that encode this CDR3 too. The chain joins TRBV6-5 to TRBJ2-3; tentatively, D is TRBD2 (6 bases). CDR1 is MNHEY and CDR2 is SVGAGI in the germline V gene. The CDR3 is 14 residues long. Trimming cost V 2 bases and J 6 bases, with 12 bases left between them. In DNA, the CDR3 is TGTGCCAGCAGTTACGGCATCGGAGGGGATACGCAGTATTTT. Protein sequence: CASSYGIGGDTQYF.

The rearrangement uses TRBV4-1 and TRBJ1-2; perhaps TRBD1 as D (6 bases). The CDR3 is 14 residues long. Looked up from germline, CDR1 is MGHRA and CDR2 is YSYEKL. Trimming removed 4 bases from V and 1 base from J, with 10 bases in between. The CDR3 loop is CASSLNRDNYGYTF. CDR3 coding DNA: TGCGCCAGCAGCCTAAACAGGGATAACTATGGCTACACCTTC.

In regard to this clone: The sample has other DNA sequences that encode this CDR3 too. The chain couples TRBV6-6 to TRBJ2-1, with D tentatively TRBD1 or TRBD2 (5 bases each). Trimming shortened V by 2 bases and J by 7 bases, and 6 bases separated the two germline ends. CDR1 and CDR2 from the germline V gene are MNHNY and SVGAGI (reference sequence). This CDR3 region has 12 residues. The CDR3 protein is CASSYEGNEQFF. The CDR3 DNA sequence: TGTGCCAGCAGTTACGAGGGGAATGAGCAGTTCTTC.

The V call is TRBV30, the J call TRBJ2-3; 7 bases map to TRBD1. The CDR3 is 13 amino acids. In germline, CDR1 is GTSNPN, CDR2 SVGIG (reference sequence). V shed 5 bases, J shed 1 base, and the junction held 3 bases outside the gene matches. In DNA form, the CDR3 reads TGTGCCTGGGACAGGGTGGGCACAGATACGCAGTATTTT. Its translation is CAWDRVGTDTQYF.

The V call is TRBV6-6, the J call TRBJ1-4; 9 bases map to TRBD1. The germline gives CDR1 MNHNY, CDR2 SVGAGI (reference sequence). The CDR3 covers 15 residues. V was pared by 9 bases and J by 7 bases, with 12 bases of the junction left unmatched. The CDR3 sequence: CASTPGGTGSEKLFF. The CDR3 DNA sequence: TGTGCCAGTACCCCTGGAGGGACAGGGTCTGAAAAACTGTTTTTT.

V and J are TRBV9 and TRBJ2-5, with 7 nucleotides matching TRBD1. This CDR3 region has 15 residues. CDR1 SGDLS and CDR2 YYNGEE come from the germline V gene. V lost 3 bases, J lost 4 bases, and 9 bases stayed unmatched. CDR3 nucleotides: TGTGCCAGCAGCGCTTTGACAGGGTCGGCAGAGACCCAGTACTTC. Its protein is CASSALTGSAETQYF.

The chain carries TRBV21-1 and TRBJ2-1; TRBD1 was called by the table and not checked on the DNA. TRBV21-1 is described as a pseudogene. This CDR3 region has 17 residues. The CDR3 DNA follows: TGTGCCAGCAGCAAAGAAAAAGGCAGGGCTAGGTTGGATGAGCAGTTCTTC. It yields the protein CASSKEKGRARLDEQFF.

This clone was seen a few times. This sequence joins TRBV30 and TRBJ1-4; TRBD1 matches 7 bases. CDR3 length: 14 residues. The V gene end was trimmed by 4 bases and the J gene end by 4 bases; junction bases not matched to a gene: 6. Germline CDR1 reads GTSNPN; CDR2 reads SVGIG (reference sequence). The CDR3 DNA follows: TGTGCCTGGACCGGGGACAGCTATAATGAAAAACTGTTTTTT. Its protein is CAWTGDSYNEKLFF.

The rearrangement links TRBV9 to TRBJ2-3, with no clear D. V lost 0 bases to trimming and J lost 6 bases, with 14 bases between them. The CDR3 loop spans 15 amino acids. In germline, CDR1 is SGDLS, CDR2 YYNGEE. The CDR3 spells CASSVGSTLGDTQYF. The CDR3, as DNA: TGTGCCAGCAGCGTAGGTTCTACTTTAGGTGATACGCAGTATTTT.

V usage is TRBV6-6 and J usage is TRBJ2-5, with 12 bases matching TRBD2. The CDR3 loop spans 16 amino acids. CDR1 and CDR2 from the germline V gene are MNHNY and SVGAGI (reference sequence). The V segment lost 7 bases and the J segment 2 bases; nucleotides outside the gene matches: 8. The CDR3 nucleotides are TGTGCCAGCATTCCTCCGGGACTAGCGGGTCAAGAGACCCAGTACTTC. Amino acid sequence: CASIPPGLAGQETQYF.

V and J are TRBV5-6 and TRBJ2-7; the D is unclear. V was shortened by 8 bases and J by 2 bases, with 17 bases between the two germline ends. CDR3 size: 14 residues. Germline loops: CDR1 SGHDT, CDR2 YYEEEE. The CDR3 DNA sequence: TGTGCCAGAAGGGCTGAGGCAGTGGCCTACGAGCAGTACTTC. Protein sequence: CARRAEAVAYEQYF.

V and J are TRBV4-3 and TRBJ2-3, with no clear D. CDR3 length equals 14 residues. The germline CDR1 and CDR2 sequences are LGHNA and YSLEER. With 3 bases removed from V and 6 bases from J, the gap between germline ends came to 13 bases. DNA of the CDR3: TGCGCCAGCAGCCAGGCTCAATGGCCTGATACGCAGTATTTT. As protein: CASSQAQWPDTQYF.

The rearrangement links TRBV23-1 to TRBJ2-7, with 8 positions matching TRBD2. TRBV23-1 is given ORF status, its function remaining uncertain. The J segment lost 1 base and the V segment lost 2 bases, leaving 4 bases of the junction unmatched. The length of the CDR3 is 15 residues. This CDR3 reads CASSQIAGTSYEQYF. The DNA of the CDR3 is TGCGCCAGCAGTCAAATAGCGGGAACGTCCTACGAGCAGTACTTC.

The chain couples TRBV27 to TRBJ1-1, with a tentative D call TRBD1 (5 bases). V gave up 5 bases and J gave up 1 base, with 14 bases separating them. From germline, CDR1 is MNHEY and CDR2 SMNVEV (reference sequence). The CDR3 extends over 15 amino acids. CDR3 DNA sequence: TGTGCCAGCAGTGGGTTGCCACAGGCGAACACTGAAGCTTTCTTT. Translated: CASSGLPQANTEAFF.

V and J are TRBV19 and TRBJ2-7; D is uncertain. Trimming left V 6 bases short and J 7 bases short, with 16 bases between. This CDR3 contains 13 residues. Germline loops: CDR1 LNHDA, CDR2 SQIVND (reference sequence). The CDR3 reads CASSLGPSREQYF. The CDR3 coding sequence is TGTGCCAGTAGCTTAGGGCCCTCAAGGGAGCAGTACTTC.

Turning to this clone: This specimen includes other DNA sequences encoding the same CDR3. The V call is TRBV6-5, the J call TRBJ2-7; 8 positions match TRBD2. There are 16 residues in the CDR3. The V gene end was trimmed by 0 bases and the J gene end by 1 base; junction bases not matched to a gene: 5. Germline loops: CDR1 MNHEY, CDR2 SVGAGI. The chain's CDR3 is CASSYSSGTRSYEQYF. CDR3 coding DNA: TGTGCCAGCAGTTACTCGAGCGGGACTAGATCCTACGAGCAGTACTTC.

The V gene is TRBV7-9, the J gene TRBJ1-2; D perhaps matches TRBD1 (5 bases). Trimming took 3 bases from V and 4 from J, leaving 18 bases between them. This CDR3 has 16 residues. Germline CDR1 SEHNR, CDR2 FQNEAQ (reference sequence). As DNA, the CDR3 is TGTGCCAGCAGCTTCGGCGGGGCCCTACTATTCTATGGCTACACCTTC. It translates to CASSFGGALLFYGYTF.

Note on this clone: A read error may account for a junction end that differs from germline. The V call is TRBV7-7, the J call TRBJ2-7; 8 bases agree with TRBD1. The CDR3 totals 14 residues. Germline-derived CDR1 and CDR2 are SSHAT and FNYEAQ (reference sequence). The CDR3 loop is CASSLVQGADEQYF. As DNA, the CDR3 is TGTGCTAGCAGCTTAGTGCAGGGGGCGGACGAGCAGTACTTC.

CDR3 region: CATSPKRLAGGPGGELFF. Written as DNA, the CDR3 is TGTGCCACCAGCCCCAAGAGGCTAGCGGGGGGGCCCGGCGGGGAGCTGTTTTTT. V usage is TRBV15 and J usage is TRBJ2-2; TRBD2 matches 12 bases. The V and J ends lost 5 bases and 7 bases, in that order; junction bases with no gene match: 14. Germline V lookup: CDR1 LNHNV, CDR2 YYDKDF (reference sequence). The CDR3 loop spans 18 amino acids.

This rearrangement joins TRBV28 to TRBJ2-5; tentatively, D is TRBD1 or TRBD2 (6 bases each). The V end lost 5 bases, the J end lost 5 bases, and 21 bases lay between the germline ends. The CDR3 consists of 16 residues. Germline V gene sequence: CDR1 MDHEN, CDR2 SYDVKM. The CDR3 bases are TGTGCCAGCAGTGTTCGGCGGGACACCCCGGCGGAGACCCAGTACTTC. It codes for CASSVRRDTPAETQYF.

CDR3 sequence reads: CASSRGGSGGSYEQYF. Written as DNA, the CDR3 is TGTGCCAGCAGCAGGGGTGGCAGCGGGGGCTCCTACGAGCAGTACTTC. The chain couples TRBV11-2 to TRBJ2-7; TRBD2 matches 8 bases. Germline loops: CDR1 SGHAT, CDR2 FQNNGV. The CDR3 sequence is 16 residues long. V trimming: 5 bases; J trimming: 0 bases; junction bases outside the gene matches: 9.

V gene TRBV27 combines with J gene TRBJ2-7; no clear D gene. The germline CDR1 and CDR2 sequences are MNHEY and SMNVEV (reference sequence). This CDR3 has 14 residues. Trimming removed 2 bases at V and 3 bases at J, with 11 bases between. CDR3 amino acids: CASSLRGRIYEQYF. DNA of the CDR3: TGTGCCAGCAGTTTAAGAGGCCGGATCTACGAGCAGTACTTC.

The V and J genes are TRBV7-9 and TRBJ2-5; TRBD2 matches 11 bases. The CDR3 has 17 amino acids. Trimming at V came to 1 base and at J to 0 bases, leaving 4 bases not matched to a gene. CDR1 and CDR2 from the germline V gene are SEHNR and FQNEAQ (reference sequence). The CDR3 here is CASSLVIAGGNQETQYF. CDR3 DNA sequence: TGTGCCAGCAGCTTAGTGATAGCGGGGGGGAACCAAGAGACCCAGTACTTC.

The chain joins TRBV9 to TRBJ2-5; D gene unclear. The CDR3 is 15 amino acids. V was clipped by 1 base and J by 2 bases, with 12 bases between them. The V gene's germline CDR1 is SGDLS and CDR2 YYNGEE. The CDR3 is CASSVTSNSQETQYF. The CDR3 DNA reads as TGTGCCAGCAGCGTAACATCTAACTCTCAAGAGACCCAGTACTTC.

The rearrangement uses TRBV27 and TRBJ2-1; D remains ambiguous. Germline values: CDR1 MNHEY, CDR2 SMNVEV (reference sequence). V lost 6 bases to trimming and J lost 3 bases, with 9 bases between them. This CDR3 has 13 residues. The chain's CDR3 is CASSARSYNEQFF. The CDR3 DNA follows: TGTGCCAGCAGCGCCAGAAGCTACAATGAGCAGTTCTTC.

In the case of this clone: Distinct nucleotide sequences in the sample also encode this CDR3. The chain combines TRBV28 with TRBJ1-1; D unclear. There are 11 residues in the CDR3. V lost 5 bases, J lost 3 bases, and 4 bases lay in between. The V gene's germline CDR1 is MDHEN and CDR2 SYDVKM. The CDR3, as DNA: TGTGCCAGCAGTCCGGACACTGAAGCTTTCTTT. Protein: CASSPDTEAFF.